This T cell receptor beta chain was obtained from a study of CD8 T cells in ankylosing spondylitis. General study points: Typical of ankylosing spondylitis blood, it appeared, was a TCR beta motif of eight highly homologous variants.

TCRdb fed the 5' RACE reads into MiXCR, producing one record per CDR3 protein. The sample shows fewer than 550,000 distinct CDR3 sequences, about 5.2% of them seen only once. This clonotype was recorded many times. Antigen unknown. The material sequenced was blood, either unsorted or a sorted T cell fraction (not recorded which). This TCR was recovered from a male donor with ankylosing spondylitis.

Here the CDR3 DNA reads TGTGCCAGCAGTTACCGAGGGGGCACAGATACGCAGTATTTT. It is translated as CASSYRGGTDTQYF. The chain recombines TRBV6-5 with TRBJ2-3, with D perhaps assigned TRBD1 or TRBD2 (5 bases each). This CDR3 has 14 amino acids. V lost 2 bases to trimming and J lost 1 base, with 7 bases between them. Germline V CDR1 and CDR2: MNHEY, SVGAGI.